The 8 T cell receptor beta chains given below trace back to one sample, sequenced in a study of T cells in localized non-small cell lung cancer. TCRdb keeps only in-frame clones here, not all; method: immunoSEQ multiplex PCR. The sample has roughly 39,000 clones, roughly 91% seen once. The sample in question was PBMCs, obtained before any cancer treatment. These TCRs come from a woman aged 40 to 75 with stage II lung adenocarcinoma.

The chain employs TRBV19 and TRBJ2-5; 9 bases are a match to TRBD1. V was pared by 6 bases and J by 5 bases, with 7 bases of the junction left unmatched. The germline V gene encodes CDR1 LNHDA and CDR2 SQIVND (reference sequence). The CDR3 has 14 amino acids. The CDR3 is CASRRTGAQETQYF. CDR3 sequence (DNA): TGTGCCAGTAGAAGGACAGGGGCGCAGGAGACCCAGTACTTC.

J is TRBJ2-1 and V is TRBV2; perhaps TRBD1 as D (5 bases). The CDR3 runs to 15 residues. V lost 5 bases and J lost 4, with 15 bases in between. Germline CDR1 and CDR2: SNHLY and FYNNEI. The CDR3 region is CASSLDQTAYNEQFF. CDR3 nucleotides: TGTGCCAGCAGTCTAGACCAGACAGCTTACAATGAGCAGTTCTTC.

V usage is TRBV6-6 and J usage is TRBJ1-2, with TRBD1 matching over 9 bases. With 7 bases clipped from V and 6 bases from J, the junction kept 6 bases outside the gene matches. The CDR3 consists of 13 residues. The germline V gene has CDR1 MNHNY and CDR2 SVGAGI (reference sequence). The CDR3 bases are TGTGCCAGCACCACCGACAGGGGGGATGGCTACACCTTC. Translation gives CASTTDRGDGYTF.

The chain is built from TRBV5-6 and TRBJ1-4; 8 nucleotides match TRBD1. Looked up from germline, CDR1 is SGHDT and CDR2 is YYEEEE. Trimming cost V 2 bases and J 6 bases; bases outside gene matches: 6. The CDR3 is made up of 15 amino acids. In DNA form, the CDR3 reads TGTGCCAGCAGCTTCCCGGACAGGGAAGATGAAAAACTGTTTTTT. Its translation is CASSFPDREDEKLFF.

CDR3 coding DNA: TGTGCCAGCAACGAAGGACCCGGGACAGGGTTCAACGAGCAGTACTTC. Translated, it gives CASNEGPGTGFNEQYF. This chain connects TRBV9 to TRBJ2-7, with 9 bases matching TRBD1. The germline gives CDR1 SGDLS, CDR2 YYNGEE. The CDR3 is 16 residues long. The V segment lost 6 bases and the J segment 5 bases; nucleotides outside the gene matches: 15. The variable domain in full, completed from reference TRBV9 and TRBJ2-7, reads DSGVTQTPKHLITATGQRVTLRCSPRSGDLSVYWYQQSLDQGLQFLIQYYNGEERAKGNILERFSAQQFPDLHSELNLSSLELGDSALYFCASNEGPGTGFNEQYFGPGTRLTVT.

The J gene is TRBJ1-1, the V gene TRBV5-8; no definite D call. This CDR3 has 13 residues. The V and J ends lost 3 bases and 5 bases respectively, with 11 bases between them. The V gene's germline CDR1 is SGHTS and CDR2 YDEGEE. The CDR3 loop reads CASSSTRVTEAFF. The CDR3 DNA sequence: TGTGCCAGCAGCTCCACAAGGGTTACTGAAGCTTTCTTT. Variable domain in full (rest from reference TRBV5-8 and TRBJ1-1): EAGVTQSPTHLIKTRGQQATLRCSPISGHTSVYWYQQALGLGLQFLLWYDEGEERNRGNFPPRFSGRQFPNYSSELNVNALELEDSALYLCASSSTRVTEAFFGQGTRLTVV.

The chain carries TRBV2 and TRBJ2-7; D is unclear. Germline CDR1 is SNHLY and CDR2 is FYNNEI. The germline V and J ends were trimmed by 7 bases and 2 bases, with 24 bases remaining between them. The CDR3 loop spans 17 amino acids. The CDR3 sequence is CASTLRAQNTRAYEQYF. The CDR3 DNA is TGTGCCAGCACCTTAAGGGCGCAGAATACGAGAGCCTACGAGCAGTACTTC. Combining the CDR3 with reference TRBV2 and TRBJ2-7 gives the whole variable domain EPEVTQTPSHQVTQMGQEVILRCVPISNHLYFYWYRQILGQKVEFLVSFYNNEISEKSEIFDDQFSVERPDGSNFTLKIRSTKLEDSAMYFCASTLRAQNTRAYEQYFGPGTRLTVT.

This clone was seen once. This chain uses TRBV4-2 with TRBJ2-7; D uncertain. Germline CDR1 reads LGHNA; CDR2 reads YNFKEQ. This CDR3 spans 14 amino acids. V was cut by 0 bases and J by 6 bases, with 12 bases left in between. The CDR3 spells CASSQDSRSREQYF. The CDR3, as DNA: TGTGCCAGCAGCCAAGATTCACGTTCGCGCGAGCAGTACTTC.